The clone carrying this T cell receptor beta chain was seen a single time. Its matching antigen is unknown. The entry originates in a study of post-analysis software for immune sequencing data. Study-level information: As for disease course, relapsing-remitting, secondary progressive and progressive-relapsing multiple sclerosis were all included.

Germline V gene data show CDR1 as DFQATT and CDR2 as SNEGSKA (reference sequence). V lost 1 base to trimming and J lost 1 base; unmatched junction nucleotides: 12. This CDR3 spans 18 amino acids. Whole-study results and caveats: Patients carried roughly 5 TRBV segments more frequently than controls did, and TRBV5-6, TRBV5-1 and TRBV20-1 were among them. Normalized Chao1 diversity was significantly reduced in patients versus controls.

Prepared libraries of TCR beta cDNA carried unique molecular identifiers. Input amounts of roughly 0.85 to 10 million T cells were used. These gave 500,000 or so cDNA molecules, so each molecule approximated one T cell. TCRdb analysed the PCR reads with MiXCR anew, one entry per CDR3 protein. The sample consists of 740,000 or so distinct CDR3 sequences, under 70% of them appearing once. The sample was blood. This TCR was sampled from a girl aged 5-17 years with multiple sclerosis. The J gene is TRBJ2-3, the V gene TRBV20-1; 9 bases are shared with TRBD2. The CDR3 DNA reads TGCAGTGCTAGAGTGCCAGGGGGGACTAGCCGACGCACAGATACGCAGTATTTT. Protein: CSARVPGGTSRRTDTQYF.